The present T cell receptor (beta chain) was sequenced within a study of T-cell reconstitution after alpha-beta-depleted transplantation in children. Trimming stripped 3 bases from V and 5 bases from J, with 13 bases between. The CDR3 sequence is 14 residues long. During its preparation, the TCRbeta library received unique molecular identifiers. TCRdb used MiXCR to reprocess the PCR reads, holding one entry per CDR3 protein. This table holds 400,000 to 500,000 distinct CDR3 sequences, approximately 11% found once. The genes are TRBV12-3 or TRBV12-4 and TRBJ2-5; D ambiguous. The sample in question was PBMCs from the stem cell graft donor, obtained from the stem cell graft. The receptor comes from a human donor who donated a stem cell graft to a child with acute myeloid leukemia. CDR3 residues: CASSFDGIGETQYF. The CDR3 coding sequence is TGTGCCAGCAGTTTCGATGGGATAGGTGAGACCCAGTACTTC.